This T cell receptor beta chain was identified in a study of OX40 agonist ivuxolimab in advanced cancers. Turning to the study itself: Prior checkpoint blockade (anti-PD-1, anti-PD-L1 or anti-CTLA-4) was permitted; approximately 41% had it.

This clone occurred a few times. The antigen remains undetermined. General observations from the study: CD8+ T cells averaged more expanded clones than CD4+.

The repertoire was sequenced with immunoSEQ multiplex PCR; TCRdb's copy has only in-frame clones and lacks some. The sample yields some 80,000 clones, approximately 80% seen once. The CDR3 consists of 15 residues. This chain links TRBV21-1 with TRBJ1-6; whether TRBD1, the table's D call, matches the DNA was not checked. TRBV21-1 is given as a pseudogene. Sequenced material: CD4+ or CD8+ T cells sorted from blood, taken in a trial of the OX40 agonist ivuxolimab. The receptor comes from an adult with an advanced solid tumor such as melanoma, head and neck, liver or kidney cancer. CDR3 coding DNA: TGTGCCAGCAGCATAGGGGACAGATTCAATTCACCCCTCCACTTT. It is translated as CASSIGDRFNSPLHF.